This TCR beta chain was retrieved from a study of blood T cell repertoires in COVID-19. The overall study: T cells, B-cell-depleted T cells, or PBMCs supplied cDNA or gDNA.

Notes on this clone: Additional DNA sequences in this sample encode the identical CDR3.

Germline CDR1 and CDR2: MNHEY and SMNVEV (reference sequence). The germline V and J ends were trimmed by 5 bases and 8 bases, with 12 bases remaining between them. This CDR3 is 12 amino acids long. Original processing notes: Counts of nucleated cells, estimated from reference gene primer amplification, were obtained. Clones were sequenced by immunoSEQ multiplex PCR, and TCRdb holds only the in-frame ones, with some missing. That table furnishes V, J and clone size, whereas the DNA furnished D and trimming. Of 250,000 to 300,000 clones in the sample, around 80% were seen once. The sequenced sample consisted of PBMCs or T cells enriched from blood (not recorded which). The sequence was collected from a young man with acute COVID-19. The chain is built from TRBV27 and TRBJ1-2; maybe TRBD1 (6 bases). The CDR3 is CASSLQGSGYTF. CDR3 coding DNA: TGTGCCAGCAGTCTACAGGGAAGCGGCTACACCTTC.